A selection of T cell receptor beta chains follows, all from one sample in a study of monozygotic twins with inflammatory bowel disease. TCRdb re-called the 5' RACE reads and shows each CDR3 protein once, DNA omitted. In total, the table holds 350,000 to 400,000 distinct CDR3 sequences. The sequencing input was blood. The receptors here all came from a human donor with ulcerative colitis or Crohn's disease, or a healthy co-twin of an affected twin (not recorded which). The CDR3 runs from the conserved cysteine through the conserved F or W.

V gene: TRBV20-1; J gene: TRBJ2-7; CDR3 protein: CSARVLASYEQYF
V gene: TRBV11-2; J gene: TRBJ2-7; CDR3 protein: CASSLGQWSYEQYF
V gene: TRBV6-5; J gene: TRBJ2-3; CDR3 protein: CASSYSGPINTQYF
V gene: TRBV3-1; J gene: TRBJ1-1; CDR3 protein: CASSLLGSNTEAFF
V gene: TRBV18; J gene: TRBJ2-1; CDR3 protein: CASSPWSLAGGYNEQFF
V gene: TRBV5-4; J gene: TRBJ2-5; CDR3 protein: CASSLGTELQETQYF
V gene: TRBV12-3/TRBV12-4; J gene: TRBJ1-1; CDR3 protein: CASTSVDHGSTEAFF
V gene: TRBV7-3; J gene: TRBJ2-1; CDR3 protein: CASSSPSGEQFF
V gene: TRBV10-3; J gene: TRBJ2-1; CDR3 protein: CAISPGTSGGNEQFF
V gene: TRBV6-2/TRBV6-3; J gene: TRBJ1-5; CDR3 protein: CASSYSTVTQPQHF
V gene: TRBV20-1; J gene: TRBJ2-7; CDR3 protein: CSARDPAGGPDREQYF
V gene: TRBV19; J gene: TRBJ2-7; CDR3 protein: CASSPRTGNSYEQYF